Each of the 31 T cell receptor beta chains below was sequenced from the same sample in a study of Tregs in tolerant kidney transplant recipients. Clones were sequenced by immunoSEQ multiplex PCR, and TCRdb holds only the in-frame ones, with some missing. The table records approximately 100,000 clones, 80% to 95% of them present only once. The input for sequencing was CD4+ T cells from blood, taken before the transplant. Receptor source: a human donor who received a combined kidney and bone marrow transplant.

The CDR3 region has the DNA TGCGCCAGCAGCTTGCGGGTAATGGATACGCAGTATTTT. It yields the protein CASSLRVMDTQYF. The chain recombines TRBV5-1 with TRBJ2-3; no reliable D call. V shed 1 base and J shed 6 bases, with 9 bases lying between them. This CDR3 spans 13 amino acids. From germline, CDR1 is SGHRS and CDR2 YFSETQ. Based on the CDR3 plus reference TRBV5-1 and TRBJ2-3, the full variable domain is KAGVTQTPRYLIKTRGQQVTLSCSPISGHRSVSWYQQTPGQGLQFLFEYFSETQRNKGNFPGRFSGRQFSNSRSEMNVSTLELGDSALYLCASSLRVMDTQYFGPGTRLTVL.

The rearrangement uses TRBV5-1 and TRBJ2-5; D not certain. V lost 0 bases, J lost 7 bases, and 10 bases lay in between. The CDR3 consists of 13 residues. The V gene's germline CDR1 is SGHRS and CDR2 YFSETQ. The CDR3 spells CASSLVGDGTQYF. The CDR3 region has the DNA TGCGCCAGCAGCTTGGTAGGAGATGGGACCCAGTACTTC.

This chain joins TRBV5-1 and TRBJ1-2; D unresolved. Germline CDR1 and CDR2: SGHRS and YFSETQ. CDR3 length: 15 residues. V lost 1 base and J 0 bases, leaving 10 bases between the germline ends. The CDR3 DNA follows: TGCGCCAGCAGCTTGACCCTAGCGCCTAACTATGGCTACACCTTC. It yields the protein CASSLTLAPNYGYTF.

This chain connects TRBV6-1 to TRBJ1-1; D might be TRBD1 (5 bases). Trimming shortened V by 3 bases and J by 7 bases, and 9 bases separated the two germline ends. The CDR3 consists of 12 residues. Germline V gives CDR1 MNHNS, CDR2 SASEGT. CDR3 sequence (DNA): TGTGCCAGCAGTGAGCAGGGACTTGAAGCTTTCTTT. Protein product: CASSEQGLEAFF.

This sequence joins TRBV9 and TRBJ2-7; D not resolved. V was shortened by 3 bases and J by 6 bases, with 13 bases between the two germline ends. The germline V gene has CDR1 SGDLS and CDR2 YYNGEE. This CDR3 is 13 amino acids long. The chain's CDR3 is CASSDTPRGEQYF. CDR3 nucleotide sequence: TGTGCCAGCAGCGATACACCCAGAGGCGAGCAGTACTTC.

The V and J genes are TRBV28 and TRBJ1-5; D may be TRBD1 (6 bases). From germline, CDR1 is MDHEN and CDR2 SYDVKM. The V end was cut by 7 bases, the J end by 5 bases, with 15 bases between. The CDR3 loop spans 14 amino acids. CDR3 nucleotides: TGTGCCAGCACCCCACCGACAGGTCATCAGCCCCAGCATTTT. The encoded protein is CASTPPTGHQPQHF.

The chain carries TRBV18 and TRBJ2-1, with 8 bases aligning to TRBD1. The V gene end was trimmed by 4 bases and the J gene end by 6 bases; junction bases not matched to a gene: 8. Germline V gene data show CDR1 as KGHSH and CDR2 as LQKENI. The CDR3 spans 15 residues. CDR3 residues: CASSLLGQGTNEQFF. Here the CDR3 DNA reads TGTGCCAGCTCACTCCTCGGACAGGGTACCAATGAGCAGTTCTTC.

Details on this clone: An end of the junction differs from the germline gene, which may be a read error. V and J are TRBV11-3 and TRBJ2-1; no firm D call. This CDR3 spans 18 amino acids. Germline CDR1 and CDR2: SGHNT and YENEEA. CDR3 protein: CASSLDLPRVGSYNEQFF. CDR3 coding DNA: TGTGCCAGCAGCCTAGACCTACCCCGGGTGGGCTCCTACAATGAGCAGTTCTTC. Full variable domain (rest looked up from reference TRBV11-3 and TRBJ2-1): EAGVVQSPRYKIIEKKQPVAFWCNPISGHNTLYWYLQNLGQGPELLIRYENEEAVDDSQLPKDRFSAERLKGVDSTLKIQPAELGDSAVYLCASSLDLPRVGSYNEQFFGPGTRLTVL.

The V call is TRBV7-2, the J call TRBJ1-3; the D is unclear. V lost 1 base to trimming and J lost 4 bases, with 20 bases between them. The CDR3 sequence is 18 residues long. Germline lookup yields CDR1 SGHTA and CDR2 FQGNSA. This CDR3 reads CASSLVPLVLTPGNTIYF. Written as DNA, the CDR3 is TGTGCCAGCAGCTTAGTCCCCCTGGTACTTACTCCAGGAAACACCATATATTTT.

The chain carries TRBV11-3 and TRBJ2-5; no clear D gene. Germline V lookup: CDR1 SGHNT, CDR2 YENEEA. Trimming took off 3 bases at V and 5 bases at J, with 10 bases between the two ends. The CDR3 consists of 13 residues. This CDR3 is CASSFGGGETQYF. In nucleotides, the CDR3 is TGTGCCAGCAGCTTCGGCGGCGGCGAGACCCAGTACTTC. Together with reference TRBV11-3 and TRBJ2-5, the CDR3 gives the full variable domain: EAGVVQSPRYKIIEKKQPVAFWCNPISGHNTLYWYLQNLGQGPELLIRYENEEAVDDSQLPKDRFSAERLKGVDSTLKIQPAELGDSAVYLCASSFGGGETQYFGPGTRLLVL.

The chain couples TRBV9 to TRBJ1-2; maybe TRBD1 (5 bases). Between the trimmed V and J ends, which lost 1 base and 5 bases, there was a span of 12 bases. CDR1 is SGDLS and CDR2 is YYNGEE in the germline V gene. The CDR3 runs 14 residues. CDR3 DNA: TGTGCCAGCAGCGTATATACAGGAACTTATGGCTACACCTTC. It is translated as CASSVYTGTYGYTF. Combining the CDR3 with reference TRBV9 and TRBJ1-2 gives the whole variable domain DSGVTQTPKHLITATGQRVTLRCSPRSGDLSVYWYQQSLDQGLQFLIQYYNGEERAKGNILERFSAQQFPDLHSELNLSSLELGDSALYFCASSVYTGTYGYTFGSGTRLTVV.

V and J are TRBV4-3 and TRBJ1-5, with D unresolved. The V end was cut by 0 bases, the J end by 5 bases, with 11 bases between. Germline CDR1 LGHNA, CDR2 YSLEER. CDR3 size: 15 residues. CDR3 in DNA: TGCGCCAGCAGCCAAGAGCAGGTTGCTCATCAGCCCCAGCATTTT. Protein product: CASSQEQVAHQPQHF.

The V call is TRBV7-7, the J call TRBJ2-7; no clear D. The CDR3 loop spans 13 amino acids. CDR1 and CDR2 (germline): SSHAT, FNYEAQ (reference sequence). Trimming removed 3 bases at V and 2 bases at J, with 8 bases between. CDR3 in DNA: TGTGCCAGCAGCTTGACCCAGGCCTACGAGCAGTACTTC. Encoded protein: CASSLTQAYEQYF. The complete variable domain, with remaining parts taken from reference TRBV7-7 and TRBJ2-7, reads GAGVSQSPRYKVTKRGQDVTLRCDPISSHATLYWYQQALGQGPEFLTYFNYEAQPDKSGLPSDRFSAERPEGSISTLTIQRTEQRDSAMYRCASSLTQAYEQYFGPGTRLTVT.

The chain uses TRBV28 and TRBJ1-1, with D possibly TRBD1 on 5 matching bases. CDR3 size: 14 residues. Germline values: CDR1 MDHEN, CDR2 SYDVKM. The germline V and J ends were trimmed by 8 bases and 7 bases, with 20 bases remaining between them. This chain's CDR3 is CASLLGEGYLEAFF. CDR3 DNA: TGTGCCAGCCTCTTAGGGGAGGGATACCTTGAAGCTTTCTTT. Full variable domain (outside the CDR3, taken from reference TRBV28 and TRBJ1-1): DVKVTQSSRYLVKRTGEKVFLECVQDMDHENMFWYRQDPGLGLRLIYFSYDVKMKEKGDIPEGYSVSREKKERFSLILESASTNQTSMYLCASLLGEGYLEAFFGQGTRLTVV.

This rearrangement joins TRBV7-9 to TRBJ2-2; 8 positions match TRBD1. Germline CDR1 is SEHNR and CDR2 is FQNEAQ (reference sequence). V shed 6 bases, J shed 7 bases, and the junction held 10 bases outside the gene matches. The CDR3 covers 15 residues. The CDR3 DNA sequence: TGTGCCAGCAGTACCCGACAGGGGCAGGTCGGGGAGCTGTTTTTT. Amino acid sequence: CASSTRQGQVGELFF.

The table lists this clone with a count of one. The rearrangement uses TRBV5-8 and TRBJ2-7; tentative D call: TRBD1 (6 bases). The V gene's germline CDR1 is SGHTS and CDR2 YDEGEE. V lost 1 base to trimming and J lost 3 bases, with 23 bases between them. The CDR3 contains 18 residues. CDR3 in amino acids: CASSLYAISQGRGYEQYF. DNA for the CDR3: TGTGCCAGCAGCTTGTACGCGATCTCACAGGGTAGGGGCTACGAGCAGTACTTC.

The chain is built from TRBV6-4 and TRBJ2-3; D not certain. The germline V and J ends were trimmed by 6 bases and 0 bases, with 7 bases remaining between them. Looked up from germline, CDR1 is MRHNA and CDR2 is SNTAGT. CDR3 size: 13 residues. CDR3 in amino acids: CASSPVSTDTQYF. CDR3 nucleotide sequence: TGTGCCAGCAGCCCGGTGAGCACAGATACGCAGTATTTT.

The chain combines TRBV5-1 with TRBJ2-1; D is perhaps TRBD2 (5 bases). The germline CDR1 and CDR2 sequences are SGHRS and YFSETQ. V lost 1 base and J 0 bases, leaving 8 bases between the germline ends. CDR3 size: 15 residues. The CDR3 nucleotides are TGCGCCAGCAGCTTGACTAGTAGCTCCTACAATGAGCAGTTCTTC. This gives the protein CASSLTSSSYNEQFF.

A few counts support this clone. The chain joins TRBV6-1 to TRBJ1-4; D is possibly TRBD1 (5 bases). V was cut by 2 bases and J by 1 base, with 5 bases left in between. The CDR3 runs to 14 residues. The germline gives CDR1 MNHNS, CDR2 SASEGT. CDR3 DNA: TGTGCCAGCAGTGAAAGGGGAACTAATGAAAAACTGTTTTTT. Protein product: CASSERGTNEKLFF.

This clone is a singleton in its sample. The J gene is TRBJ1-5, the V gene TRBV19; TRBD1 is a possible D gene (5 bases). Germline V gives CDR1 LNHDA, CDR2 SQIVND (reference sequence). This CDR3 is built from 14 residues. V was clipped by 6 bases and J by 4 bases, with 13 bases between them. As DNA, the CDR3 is TGTGCCAGTAGCGTGGGGCTAAGTAATCAGCCCCAGCATTTT. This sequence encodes CASSVGLSNQPQHF. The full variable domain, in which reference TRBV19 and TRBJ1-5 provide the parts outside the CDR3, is DGGITQSPKYLFRKEGQNVTLSCEQNLNHDAMYWYRQDPGQGLRLIYYSQIVNDFQKGDIAEGYSVSREKKESFPLTVTSAQKNPTAFYLCASSVGLSNQPQHFGDGTRLSIL.

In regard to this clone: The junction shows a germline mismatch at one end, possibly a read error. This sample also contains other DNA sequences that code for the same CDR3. CDR3 in DNA: TGTGCCTGGAGTGGTTCAAATCACTATTCCCCCCTCCACTTT. This gives the protein CAWSGSNHYSPLHF. The chain uses TRBV30 and TRBJ1-6; D remains ambiguous. CDR3 length equals 14 residues. Germline loops: CDR1 GTSNPN, CDR2 SVGIG (reference sequence). The full variable domain, rest sourced from reference TRBV30 and TRBJ1-6, is SQTIHQWPATLVQPVGSPLSLECTVEGTSNPNLYWYRQAAGRGLQLLFYSVGIGQISSEVPQNLSASRPQDRQFILSSKKLLLSDSGFYLCAWSGSNHYSPLHFGNGTRLTVT.

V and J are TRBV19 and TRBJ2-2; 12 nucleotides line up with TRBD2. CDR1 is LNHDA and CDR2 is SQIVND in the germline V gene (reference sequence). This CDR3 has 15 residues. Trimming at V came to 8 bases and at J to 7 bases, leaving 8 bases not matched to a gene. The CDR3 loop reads CASLRLAGEDGELFF. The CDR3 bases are TGTGCCAGTTTAAGACTAGCGGGGGAGGACGGGGAGCTGTTTTTT.

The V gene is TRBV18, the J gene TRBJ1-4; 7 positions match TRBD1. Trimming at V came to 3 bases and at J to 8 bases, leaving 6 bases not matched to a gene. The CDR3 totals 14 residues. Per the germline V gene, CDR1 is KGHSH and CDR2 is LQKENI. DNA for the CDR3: TGTGCCAGCTCACCCCGACAGGGCCACGAAAAACTGTTTTTT. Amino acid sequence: CASSPRQGHEKLFF.

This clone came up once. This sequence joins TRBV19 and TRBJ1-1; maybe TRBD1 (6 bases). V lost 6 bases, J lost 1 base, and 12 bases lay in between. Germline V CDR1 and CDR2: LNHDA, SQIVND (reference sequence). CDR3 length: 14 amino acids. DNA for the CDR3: TGTGCCAGTAGCCCAATCAGGGGGAACACTGAAGCTTTCTTT. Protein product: CASSPIRGNTEAFF.

The CDR3 protein is CAQGGYEQFF. DNA for the CDR3: TGTGCTCAGGGTGGTTATGAGCAGTTCTTC. The chain recombines TRBV12-5 with TRBJ2-1; the D gene is possibly TRBD1 (5 bases). The CDR3 length is 10 residues. Trimming stripped 11 bases from V and 8 bases from J, with 10 bases between. The germline gives CDR1 LGHNT, CDR2 FRNRAP.

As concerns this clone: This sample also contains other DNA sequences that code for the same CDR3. CDR3 in amino acids: CASSLTRVTGELFF. The DNA for the CDR3 is TGTGCCAGCAGCCTGACCCGGGTAACCGGGGAGCTGTTTTTT. This chain uses TRBV7-2 with TRBJ2-2; D unclear. The germline V and J ends were trimmed by 5 bases and 5 bases, with 12 bases remaining between them. The V gene's germline CDR1 is SGHTA and CDR2 FQGNSA. This CDR3 comprises 14 residues.

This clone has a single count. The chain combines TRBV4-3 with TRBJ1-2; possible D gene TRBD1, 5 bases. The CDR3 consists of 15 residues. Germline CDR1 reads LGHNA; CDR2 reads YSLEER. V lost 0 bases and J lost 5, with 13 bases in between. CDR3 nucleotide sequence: TGCGCCAGCAGCCAAGAACCGGACGGGGGATATGGCTACACCTTC. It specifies CASSQEPDGGYGYTF.

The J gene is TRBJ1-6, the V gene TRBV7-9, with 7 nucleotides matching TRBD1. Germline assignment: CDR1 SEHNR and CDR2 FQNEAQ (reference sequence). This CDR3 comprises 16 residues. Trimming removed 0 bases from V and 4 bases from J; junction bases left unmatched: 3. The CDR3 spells CASSLAGGQYNSPLHF. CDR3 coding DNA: TGTGCCAGCAGCTTAGCTGGGGGACAGTATAATTCACCCCTCCACTTT. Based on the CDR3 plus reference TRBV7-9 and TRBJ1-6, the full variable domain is DTGVSQNPRHKITKRGQNVTFRCDPISEHNRLYWYRQTLGQGPEFLTYFQNEAQLEKSRLLSDRFSAERPKGSFSTLEIQRTEQGDSAMYLCASSLAGGQYNSPLHFGNGTRLTVT.

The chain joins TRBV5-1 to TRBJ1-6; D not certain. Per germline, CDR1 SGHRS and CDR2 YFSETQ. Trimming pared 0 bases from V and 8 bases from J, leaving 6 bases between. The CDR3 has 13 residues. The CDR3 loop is CASSLAQDSPLHF. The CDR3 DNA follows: TGCGCCAGCAGCTTGGCCCAGGATTCACCCCTCCACTTT.

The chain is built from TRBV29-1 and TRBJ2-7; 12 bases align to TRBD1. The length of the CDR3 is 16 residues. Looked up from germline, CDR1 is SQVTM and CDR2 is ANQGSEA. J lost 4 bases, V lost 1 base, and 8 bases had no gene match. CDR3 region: CSVEGAGTGGFYEQYF. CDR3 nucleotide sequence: TGCAGCGTTGAAGGGGCCGGGACAGGGGGCTTTTACGAGCAGTACTTC.

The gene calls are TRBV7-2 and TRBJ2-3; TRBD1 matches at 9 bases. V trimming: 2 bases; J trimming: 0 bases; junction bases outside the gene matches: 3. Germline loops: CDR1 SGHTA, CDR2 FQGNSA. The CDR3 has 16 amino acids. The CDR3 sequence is CASSLRTGDSTDTQYF. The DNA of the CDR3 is TGTGCCAGCAGCTTAAGGACAGGGGATAGCACAGATACGCAGTATTTT. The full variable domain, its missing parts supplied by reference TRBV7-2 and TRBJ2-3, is GAGVSQSPSNKVTEKGKDVELRCDPISGHTALYWYRQSLGQGLEFLIYFQGNSAPDKSGLPSDRFSAERTGGSVSTLTIQRTQQEDSAVYLCASSLRTGDSTDTQYFGPGTRLTVL.